This T cell receptor (beta chain) comes out of a study of shared clonotypes between healthy human individuals. Donors were Caucasian adults residing in Nashville, Tennessee, USA. Genomic DNA of every subset was divided equally among multiple immunoSEQ plates. Clones were sequenced by immunoSEQ multiplex PCR, and TCRdb holds only the in-frame ones, with some missing. Of about 2.3 million clones in the sample, about 90% were seen once. The CDR3 consists of 14 residues. In germline, CDR1 is SQVTM, CDR2 ANQGSEA. The source material was naive CD4+ T cells from PBMCs. Regarding subset: CD45RA+ positively selected. This clonotype originated in a man aged 18-30 years in good health. Some clones in this sample may be carry-over from other donors' samples. V usage is TRBV29-1 and J usage is TRBJ2-5; D might be TRBD1 (6 bases). The DNA end is a closer match to TRBJ2-7, so the J assignment may be wrong. DNA of the CDR3: TGCAGCGTTGGGCCGGGACACAGCTCCTACGAGCAGTACTTC. Translation: CSVGPGHSSYEQYF.